Sequencing of this T cell receptor (beta chain) was carried out in a study of cytomegalovirus exposure and HLA in healthy donors. Overall study results and limits: It was reportedly the case that the classifier diagnosed cytomegalovirus status with high specificity and sensitivity.

The PCR contained 60 Vbeta and 13 Jbeta primers. Per the original methods: Approximately 11 million of the roughly 77 million unique TCR beta chains counted in a later analysis were shared. The table came from immunoSEQ multiplex PCR; TCRdb's copy has only in-frame clones and leaves some out. V and J calls and clone size are given by that table; D and trimming were obtained from the DNA. The table includes roughly 100,000 clones, about four fifths detected once. Germline values: CDR1 SGHTA, CDR2 FQGNSA. CDR3 length: 19 residues. J gave up 2 bases and V 2 bases, and 13 bases lay outside the gene matches. This clone was observed once. Its matching antigen is unknown.

This clonotype was sampled from a man aged 50 or older in good health and CMV-seronegative. The V gene is TRBV7-2, the J gene TRBJ2-3, with TRBD2 matching 10 bases. The sequenced material came from PBMCs. The CDR3 protein is CASSLNPFLAGEFTDTQYF. CDR3 nucleotide sequence: TGTGCCAGCAGCTTAAACCCCTTTCTAGCGGGGGAGTTCACAGATACGCAGTATTTT.